The present T cell receptor beta chain was sequenced within a study of beta chain features in type 1 diabetes. Across the study: The study found patients and healthy donors alike in age, gender and cell yields.

Sequencing targeted expressed TCRB transcripts, as all isolated RNA had been reverse transcribed. Sequenced by immunoSEQ multiplex PCR; TCRdb stores in-frame clones only, minus some. Of hundreds of thousands of clones in the sample, 13% to 15% were seen once. One heparinised draw of blood, averaging around 120 mL, came from each donor. Study results and limitations: A potential influence of HLA type upon TCRB rearrangement remained unresolved herein. The study found that naive, central memory and Treg TCRB repertoires appeared more similar in patients than in healthy donors.

V lost 4 bases and J lost 7; bases outside the gene matches: 3. The CDR3 is 12 amino acids. Per germline, CDR1 MNHNS and CDR2 SASEGT. In the case of this clone: Its antigen is still unknown.

The sequencing input was central memory CD4+ T cells from blood. The rearrangement joins TRBV6-1 to TRBJ1-2; TRBD1 agrees at 7 bases. The receptor was derived from a man under 40 in good health. DNA of the CDR3: TGTGCCAGCAGTGCCAACAGGGGTGGCTACACCTTC. Amino acid sequence: CASSANRGGYTF.